This entry features one TCR beta chain sequence. Its antigen is unknown. Though probably carrying unrecorded immune exposures, donors were nominally healthy at sampling. The sample is drawn from a study of cytomegalovirus exposure and HLA in healthy donors. J gave up 7 bases and V 4 bases, and 8 bases lay outside the gene matches. From germline, CDR1 is SGHNT and CDR2 YYREEE (reference sequence). The CDR3 is 15 residues long. 60 Vbeta and 13 Jbeta primers were used in PCR. Some clones are missing from TCRdb's copy, which holds only in-frame ones; the method was immunoSEQ multiplex PCR. Here the sample spans roughly 120,000 clones, approximately 68% being singletons. Study findings and constraints: Looking again later, the authors saw that most CMV-associated TCR beta chains seemed HLA-restricted. A later analysis found common viral pathogens apparently linked to several of the most significant clusters.

Sequencing was carried out using PBMCs. This TCR came from a man aged 25-45 years in good health and CMV-seropositive. This rearrangement joins TRBV5-4 to TRBJ2-2, with 9 bases that match TRBD1. This CDR3 is CASSPYRGQSGELFF. In DNA, the CDR3 is TGTGCCAGCAGCCCGTACAGGGGGCAAAGCGGGGAGCTGTTTTTT.